This T cell receptor beta chain was retrieved from a study of chemoradiotherapy in HPV16-positive cancers. Turning to the study itself: Candidate HPV-specific clones and shared TCR motifs came from a couple of HPV16-positive patients. General study points: For HPV16-positive patients, expanding HPV-responsive T cells associated with longer recurrence-free survival. Candidate HPV-specific clones and E7-related TCR motifs grew in tumor during treatment. Functional assays defining HPV-specific T cells used only a couple of HPV16-positive patients.

Worth noting for this clone: As yet, its antigen is unknown.

The table came from immunoSEQ multiplex PCR; TCRdb's copy has only in-frame clones and leaves some out. The sample yields tens of thousands of clones, roughly 90% seen once. The V end was cut by 0 bases, the J end by 6 bases, with 12 bases between. Per the germline V gene, CDR1 is SGHRS and CDR2 is YFSETQ. The CDR3 spans 15 residues. The sequencing used blood, collected from a patient who underwent chemoradiotherapy. The genes are TRBV5-1 and TRBJ2-2; the D call may be TRBD1 or TRBD2 (5 bases each). The sequence derives from a human donor with HPV-associated anogenital cancer. CDR3 sequence: CASSLAMGVSGELFF. The CDR3 DNA is TGCGCCAGCAGCTTGGCCATGGGGGTTTCCGGGGAGCTGTTTTTT.